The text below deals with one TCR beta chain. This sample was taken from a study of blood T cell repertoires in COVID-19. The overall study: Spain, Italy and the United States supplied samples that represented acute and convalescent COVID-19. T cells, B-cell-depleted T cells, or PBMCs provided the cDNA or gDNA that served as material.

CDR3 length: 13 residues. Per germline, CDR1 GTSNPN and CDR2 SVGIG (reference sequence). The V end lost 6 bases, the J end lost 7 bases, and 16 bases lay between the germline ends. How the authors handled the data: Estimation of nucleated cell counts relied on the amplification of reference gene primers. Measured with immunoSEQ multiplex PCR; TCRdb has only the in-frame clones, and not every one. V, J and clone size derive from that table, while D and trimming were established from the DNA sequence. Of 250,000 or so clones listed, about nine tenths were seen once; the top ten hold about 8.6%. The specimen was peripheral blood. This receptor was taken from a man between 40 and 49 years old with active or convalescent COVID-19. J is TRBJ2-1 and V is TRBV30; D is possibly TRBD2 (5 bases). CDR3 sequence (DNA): TGTGCCTGCCTGAGGAGGTCGAGGAATGAGCAGTTCTTC. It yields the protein CACLRRSRNEQFF.